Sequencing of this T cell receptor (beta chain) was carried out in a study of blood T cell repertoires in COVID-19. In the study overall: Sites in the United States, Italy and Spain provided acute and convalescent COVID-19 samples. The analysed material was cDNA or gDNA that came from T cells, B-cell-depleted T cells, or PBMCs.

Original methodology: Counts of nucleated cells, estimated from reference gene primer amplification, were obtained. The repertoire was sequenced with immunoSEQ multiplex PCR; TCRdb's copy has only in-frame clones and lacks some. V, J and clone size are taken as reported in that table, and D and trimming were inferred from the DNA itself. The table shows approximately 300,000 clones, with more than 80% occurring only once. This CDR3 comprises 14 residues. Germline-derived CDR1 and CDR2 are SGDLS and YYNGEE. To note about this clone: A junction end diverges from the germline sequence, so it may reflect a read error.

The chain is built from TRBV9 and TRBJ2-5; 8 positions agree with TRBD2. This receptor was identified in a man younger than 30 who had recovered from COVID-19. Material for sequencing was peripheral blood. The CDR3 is CANSGNSGIGDQYF. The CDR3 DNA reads TGTGCCAACAGCGGAAATAGCGGGATCGGGGACCAGTACTTC.